Shown below are 6 T cell receptor beta chains from a single sample sequenced in a study of vaccination effects on CD4 cells after COVID-19. Viral peptide pools were used in the ViraFEST assay to expand antigen-specific CD4+ T cells, and sequencing came afterward. It was after roughly ten days of culture that CD4+ T cells were isolated. Recipients of the vaccine had no prior SARS-CoV-2 infection and negative nucleocapsid antibodies. For these receptors, no antigen is known. The protocol was immunoSEQ multiplex PCR, while the TCRdb copy is restricted to in-frame clones and leaves out a portion. The sample yields around 45,000 clones, roughly four fifths seen once. This sample comprised CD4+ T cells from PBMCs cultured with SARS-CoV-2 spike peptides, obtained before COVID-19 vaccination. The receptors stem from a human donor who received a COVID-19 vaccine.

The chain uses TRBV27 and TRBJ1-6, with a possible D match to TRBD1 (5 bases). Germline CDR1 reads MNHEY; CDR2 reads SMNVEV (reference sequence). This CDR3 comprises 16 residues. V lost 4 bases, J lost 0 bases, and 10 bases lay in between. The CDR3 bases are TGTGCCAGCAGTTCCGGGGACCGCTCCTATAATTCACCCCTCCACTTT. It specifies CASSSGDRSYNSPLHF.

The rearrangement uses TRBV18 and TRBJ2-1; 8 positions agree with TRBD1. The CDR3 covers 15 residues. V lost 6 bases to trimming and J lost 3 bases; unmatched junction nucleotides: 7. The germline V gene has CDR1 KGHSH and CDR2 LQKENI. The CDR3 loop reads CASSQRQGNYNEQFF. The CDR3, as DNA: TGTGCCAGCTCGCAACGACAGGGGAACTACAATGAGCAGTTCTTC.

The chain is built from TRBV25-1 and TRBJ1-2; 10 positions agree with TRBD1. The trim removed 1 base at V and 6 bases at J, leaving 5 bases unmatched. Germline V gene data show CDR1 as MGHDK and CDR2 as SYGVNS. The length of the CDR3 is 15 residues. CDR3 sequence (DNA): TGTGCCAGCAGTGAATGGGGGACAGGGGATCATGGCTACACCTTC. Its translation is CASSEWGTGDHGYTF.

The chain is built from TRBV5-1 and TRBJ2-3, with 10 bases aligning to TRBD2. The CDR3 contains 16 residues. V was pared by 1 base and J by 3 bases, with 5 bases of the junction left unmatched. Germline lookup yields CDR1 SGHRS and CDR2 YFSETQ. The CDR3 loop is CASSLPSSGGTDTQYF. The CDR3 bases are TGCGCCAGCAGCTTGCCCTCTAGCGGGGGTACAGATACGCAGTATTTT.

The V and J genes are TRBV24-1 and TRBJ2-3; tentatively, D is TRBD1 (6 bases). From germline, CDR1 is KGHDR and CDR2 SFDVKD. The germline V and J ends were trimmed by 3 bases and 0 bases, with 9 bases remaining between them. CDR3 length: 15 residues. The CDR3 is CATSDTGQSTDTQYF. For the CDR3, the DNA is TGTGCCACCAGTGATACTGGACAGAGCACAGATACGCAGTATTTT.

This chain links TRBV5-1 with TRBJ2-3; D unclear. Germline CDR1 is SGHRS and CDR2 is YFSETQ. Trimming shortened V by 3 bases and J by 0 bases, and 8 bases separated the two germline ends. The CDR3 is 14 residues long. The CDR3 here is CASSYGWSTDTQYF. In nucleotides, the CDR3 is TGCGCCAGCAGCTATGGATGGAGCACAGATACGCAGTATTTT.